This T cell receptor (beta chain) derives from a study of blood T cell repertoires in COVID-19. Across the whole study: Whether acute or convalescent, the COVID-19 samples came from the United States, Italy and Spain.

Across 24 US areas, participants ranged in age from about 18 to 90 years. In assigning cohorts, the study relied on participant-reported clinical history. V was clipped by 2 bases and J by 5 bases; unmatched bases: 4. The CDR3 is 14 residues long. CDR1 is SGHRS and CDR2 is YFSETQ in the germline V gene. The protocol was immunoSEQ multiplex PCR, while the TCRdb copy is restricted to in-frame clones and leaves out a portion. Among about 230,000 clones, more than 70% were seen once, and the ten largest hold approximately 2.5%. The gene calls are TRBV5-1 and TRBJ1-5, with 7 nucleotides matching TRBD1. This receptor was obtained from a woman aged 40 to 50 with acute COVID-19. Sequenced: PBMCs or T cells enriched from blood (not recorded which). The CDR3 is CASSFGQGDQPQHF. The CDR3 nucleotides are TGCGCCAGCAGCTTCGGGCAGGGGGATCAGCCCCAGCATTTT.